Included here is one T cell receptor beta chain sequence, with context. The antigen it binds to is not known. The input lacks base qualities; no much larger clone sits a single base away. Trimming removed 0 bases from V and 7 bases from J, leaving 6 bases between the germline ends. In the germline V gene (reference sequence), CDR1 corresponds to GTSNPN and CDR2 to SVGIG. The CDR3 runs 11 amino acids, cysteine and phenylalanine included. Only the CDR3 DNA stays, 33 bases, in frame from base 1. The sample comes from a study of tumor T cells in aggressive B-cell lymphoma (dated by TCRdb to 2016 to 2017). Libraries were built with the immunoSEQ multiplex PCR assay. TCRdb holds this immuneACCESS table with in-frame rearrangements only. Some clones are missing; in checked studies, unresolved V genes explain under half, and the rest has no known cause. The sample table records 7,000 to 9,500 clones; 70% to 90% of these occur just once. Around 3.3% of the sample rests with the top ten.

Material for sequencing was tumor tissue. The TCR sequence derives from an adult with diffuse large B cell lymphoma. The rearrangement joined TRBV30 to TRBJ2-5; the D gene cannot be resolved reliably. The CDR3 reads CAWSVMRTQYF. The sequenced DNA: TGTGCCTGGAGTGTAATGAGGACCCAGTACTTC.